A selection of T cell receptor beta chains follows, all from one sample in a study of beta chain features in type 1 diabetes. Assay used: immunoSEQ multiplex PCR; TCRdb lists only in-frame clones, some missing. The sample includes around 300,000 clones, around 15% of them seen just once. The sequencing input was central memory CD4+ T cells from blood. Every receptor here comes from a man under 40 in good health. The conserved cysteine and the conserved F or W are not part of the CDR3 here.

j_call | v_call | cdr3_aa
TRBJ2-3 | TRBV27 | ASSARQGRLTDTQY
TRBJ2-1 | TRBV7-9 | ASSQTSGSVGGQF
TRBJ1-1 | TRBV14 | ASSQALRAGAF
TRBJ2-2 | TRBV11-3 | ASSPSGEYTGELF
TRBJ2-1 | TRBV7-2 | ASSLLAGGWSEQF
TRBJ2-1 | TRBV7-3 | ASSLRAGVDEQF
TRBJ1-5 | TRBV25-1 | ASSAGDTLNQPQH
TRBJ2-7 | TRBV11-2 | ASSSAGIYEQY
TRBJ2-7 | TRBV6-6 | ASSYGTRRDEQY
TRBJ2-7 | TRBV4-1 | ASSRGQFNGEQY
TRBJ2-1 | TRBV5-1 | ASSLRGESYNEQF
TRBJ1-2 | TRBV29-1 | SVEGGGVNGYT
TRBJ1-5 | TRBV7-8 | ASSFRDQPQH
TRBJ1-1 | TRBV5-1 | ASSLEPSRTEAF
TRBJ1-1 | TRBV19 | ASRNGGVNTEAF
TRBJ2-1 | TRBV18 | ASSPRGLAGGGGVRNEQF
TRBJ1-5 | TRBV7-2 | ASSSTGGGPQH
TRBJ2-1 | TRBV13 | ASSERLAGVGEQF
TRBJ2-2 | TRBV18 | ASSLLAQNTGELF
TRBJ2-1 | TRBV5-1 | ASSLAAGGFDEQF
TRBJ2-2 | TRBV7-9 | ASSLVQNTGELF
TRBJ1-6 | TRBV6-6 | ASSRQGVNGSPLH
TRBJ1-1 | TRBV11-2 | ASSLGPGALPAF
TRBJ2-3 | TRBV4-1 | ASSPLFTDTQY
TRBJ2-5 | TRBV9 | ASSQTFETQY
TRBJ2-7 | TRBV6-5 | ASSGTGGTYEQY
TRBJ1-1 | TRBV30 | AWSVWGAMNTEAF
TRBJ1-5 | TRBV2 | ASSDRTGVRQPQH